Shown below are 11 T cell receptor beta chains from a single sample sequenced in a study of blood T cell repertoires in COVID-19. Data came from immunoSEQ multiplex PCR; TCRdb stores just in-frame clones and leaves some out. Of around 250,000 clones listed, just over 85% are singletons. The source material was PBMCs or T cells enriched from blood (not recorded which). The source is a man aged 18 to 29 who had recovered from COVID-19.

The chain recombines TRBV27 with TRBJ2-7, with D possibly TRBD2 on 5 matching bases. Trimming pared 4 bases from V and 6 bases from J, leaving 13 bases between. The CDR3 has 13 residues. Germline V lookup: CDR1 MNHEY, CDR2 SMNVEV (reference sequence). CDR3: CASSSARATEQYF. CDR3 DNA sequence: TGTGCCAGCAGTTCCGCGAGGGCCACCGAGCAGTACTTC.

CDR3 protein: CSVKVAGAEDQETQYF. CDR3 in DNA: TGCAGCGTTAAAGTCGCGGGGGCCGAGGACCAAGAGACCCAGTACTTC. V is TRBV29-1 and J is TRBJ2-5; TRBD2 might be the D (7 bases). From germline, CDR1 is SQVTM and CDR2 ANQGSEA. The V end was cut by 5 bases, the J end by 0 bases, with 19 bases between. This CDR3 region has 16 residues.

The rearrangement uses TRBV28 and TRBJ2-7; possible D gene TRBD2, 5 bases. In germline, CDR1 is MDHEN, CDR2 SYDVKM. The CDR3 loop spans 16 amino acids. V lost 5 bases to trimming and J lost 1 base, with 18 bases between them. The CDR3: CASSPPSDGDSYEQYF. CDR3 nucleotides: TGTGCCAGCAGTCCCCCCTCGGACGGGGATTCCTACGAGCAGTACTTC.

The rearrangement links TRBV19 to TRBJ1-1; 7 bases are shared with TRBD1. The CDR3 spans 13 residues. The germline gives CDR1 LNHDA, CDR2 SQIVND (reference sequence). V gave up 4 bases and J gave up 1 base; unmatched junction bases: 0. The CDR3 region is CASSRDRNTEAFF. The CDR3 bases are TGTGCCAGTAGTAGGGACAGGAACACTGAAGCTTTCTTT.

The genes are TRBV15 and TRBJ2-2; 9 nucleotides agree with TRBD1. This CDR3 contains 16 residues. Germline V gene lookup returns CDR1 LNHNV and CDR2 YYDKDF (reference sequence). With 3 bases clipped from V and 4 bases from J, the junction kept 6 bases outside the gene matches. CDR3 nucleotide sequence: TGTGCCACCAGCAGGGGGACAGGGAGGGGCACCGGGGAGCTGTTTTTT. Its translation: CATSRGTGRGTGELFF.

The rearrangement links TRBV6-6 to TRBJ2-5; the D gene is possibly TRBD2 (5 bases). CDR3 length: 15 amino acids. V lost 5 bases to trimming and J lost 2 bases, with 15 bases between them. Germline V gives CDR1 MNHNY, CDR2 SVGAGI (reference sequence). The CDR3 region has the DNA TGTGCCAGCAGTAACCCGGGGTCCGGACAAGAGACCCAGTACTTC. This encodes CASSNPGSGQETQYF.

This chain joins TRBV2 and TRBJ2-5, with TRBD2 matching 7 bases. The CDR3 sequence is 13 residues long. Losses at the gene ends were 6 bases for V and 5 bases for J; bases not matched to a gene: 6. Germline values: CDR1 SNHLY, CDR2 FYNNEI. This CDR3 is CASRQRGYETQYF. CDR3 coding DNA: TGTGCCAGCAGGCAGCGGGGATATGAGACCCAGTACTTC. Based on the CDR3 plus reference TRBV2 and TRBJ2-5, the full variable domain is EPEVTQTPSHQVTQMGQEVILRCVPISNHLYFYWYRQILGQKVEFLVSFYNNEISEKSEIFDDQFSVERPDGSNFTLKIRSTKLEDSAMYFCASRQRGYETQYFGPGTRLLVL.

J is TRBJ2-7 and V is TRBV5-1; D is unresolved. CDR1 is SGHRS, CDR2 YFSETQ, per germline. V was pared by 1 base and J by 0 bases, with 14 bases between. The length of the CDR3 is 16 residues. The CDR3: CASSLYATSSSYEQYF. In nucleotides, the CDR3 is TGCGCCAGCAGCTTGTATGCGACATCGAGCTCCTACGAGCAGTACTTC.

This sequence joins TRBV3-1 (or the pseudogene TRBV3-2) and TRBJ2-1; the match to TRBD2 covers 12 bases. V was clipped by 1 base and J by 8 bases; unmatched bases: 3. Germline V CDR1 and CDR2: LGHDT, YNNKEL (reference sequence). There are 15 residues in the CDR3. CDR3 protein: CASSQASGGAYEQFF. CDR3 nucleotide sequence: TGTGCCAGCAGCCAAGCTAGCGGGGGGGCCTATGAGCAGTTCTTC.

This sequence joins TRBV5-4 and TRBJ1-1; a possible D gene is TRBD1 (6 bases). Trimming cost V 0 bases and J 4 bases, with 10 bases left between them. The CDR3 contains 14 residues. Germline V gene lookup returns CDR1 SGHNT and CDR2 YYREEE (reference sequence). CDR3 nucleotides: TGTGCCAGCAGCTTGGGAGGGGGTGGCACTGAAGCTTTCTTT. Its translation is CASSLGGGGTEAFF.

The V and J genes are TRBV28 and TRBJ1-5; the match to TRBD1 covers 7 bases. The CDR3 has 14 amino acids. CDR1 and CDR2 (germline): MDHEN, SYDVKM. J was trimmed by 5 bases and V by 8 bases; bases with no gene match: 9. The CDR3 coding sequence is TGTGCCAGCTCGGAGTCAGGGGGGCATCAGCCCCAGCATTTT. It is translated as CASSESGGHQPQHF.